This section outlines one T cell receptor (beta chain) sequence together with its context. It lacks a known antigen. The input lacks base qualities; no much larger clone sits a single base away. This specimen belongs to a study of cytotoxic CD8 clonotypes in ibrutinib-treated CLL (dated by TCRdb to about 2021). Regarding the research as a whole: The cohort was composed of 10 to 11 relapsed/refractory and approximately 14 treatment-naive patients; IGHV unmutated status was identified in approximately 17 patients. An average of 255,043 productive templates and tens of thousands of productive rearrangements was obtained per sample. Response samples were obtained after a median of approximately twelve months of treatment, with a range of about 6 to 36 months. Responses were partial in approximately 24 patients and complete in 2; after median about 68 months follow-up, roughly 15 stayed in remission and 12 progressed. Cryopreserved peripheral blood mononuclear cells were obtained prior to treatment, at the time of response, and at either disease progression or sustained remission. Of the approximately 86 people in the trial, roughly 27 had longitudinal samples available. Every sample from remission and from progressive disease was obtained while the patients were still on ibrutinib.

The sample's time point, from its label and the paper: less than 30 months on ibrutinib. Approximately 2 micrograms of genomic DNA were extracted from cryopreserved PBMCs for TCR beta library preparation. Longitudinal blood samples from CLL patients on ibrutinib monotherapy underwent high-throughput TCR beta sequencing. The patients took part in an open-label, single-center phase 2 trial of ibrutinib monotherapy. Study-level results and caveats: Clonality increased at ibrutinib response, stayed stable in sustained remission, and fell back toward baseline at progression. Public clonotypes were rare and either shrank or stayed stable during treatment, and the rise in clonality at ibrutinib response reflected expansion of private clonotypes. Baseline clonality exceeded that of age-matched healthy donors and correlated strongly with circulating CD8+ T-cell counts. Sustained-remission and progressing patients did not have matched sampling times, and lymph node repertoires were not examined.

Each clonotype received, on average, around 10x coverage in deep resolution sequencing performed on a MiSeq, where the target depth lay between 1 in 1 million and 1 in 200,000 T cells. The immunoSEQ hsTCRB Kit was used to generate the TCR beta libraries. In the authors' own workflow: Data were analyzed with ImmunoSEQ Data Assistant and ImmunoSEQ Analyzer, with V, D and J genes assigned per IMGT definitions. Clonality, with values ranging from 0 to 1, was calculated as one minus the normalized Shannon entropy of productive rearrangement frequencies. Public clonotype analysis was restricted to overrepresented clonotypes comprising at least 0.05% of each patient's repertoire. Around 14 repertoires from age-matched healthy donors, obtained from immuneACCESS, served as clonality controls. TCRdb provides this immuneACCESS table in a form limited to in-frame rearrangements. Some clones are lacking; in checked studies, under half of them reflect an unresolved V gene, and why the rest are absent is not known. That table supplies the V and J calls and clone size; D and trimming were determined from the DNA. This sample comprises around 130,000 clones, under 90% of them detected only once. Around 3.3% of the sample comes from the top ten.

In the germline V gene, CDR1 corresponds to SGHVS and CDR2 to FQNEAQ. The CDR3 holds 14 amino acids from the cysteine to the phenylalanine. The kept DNA is CDR3 alone, 42 bases in frame from the first base. V trim: 5 bases; J trim: 4 bases; unmatched bases: 6. The rearrangement combines TRBV7-8 with TRBJ2-7, with 9 central nucleotides matching TRBD1. The starting material was PBMCs, obtained after 24 months of ibrutinib treatment. The receptor's source is a human donor with chronic lymphocytic leukemia. The CDR3: CASSHGTGNYEQYF. The nucleotide sequence reads as follows: TGTGCCAGCAGCCACGGGACAGGGAATTACGAGCAGTACTTC. Supplemented by the reference TRBV7-8 and TRBJ2-7 proteins around the CDR3, the complete variable domain is GAGVSQSPRYKVAKRGQDVALRCDPISGHVSLFWYQQALGQGPEFLTYFQNEAQLDKSGLPSDRFFAERPEGSVSTLKIQRTQQEDSAVYLCASSHGTGNYEQYFGPGTRLTVT.